The present TCR beta chain was sequenced within a study of cytomegalovirus exposure and HLA in healthy donors. Broader study findings: Most of the CMV-associated TCR beta chains (in a later analysis) appeared to be HLA-restricted. TCR beta V segments were, for the most part, productive about 87% or about 30% of the time in an earlier analysis.

Primers for the PCR totalled 60 Vbeta and 13 Jbeta. The data were produced by immunoSEQ multiplex PCR, yet TCRdb's version contains in-frame clones alone and is incomplete. Seen here are more than 150,000 clones, roughly three quarters observed once, and the top ten hold under 2.5%. As concerns this clone: Its antigen is not identified.

The CDR3 sequence is 18 residues long. J lost 2 bases, V lost 2 bases, and 9 bases had no gene match. CDR1 and CDR2 (germline): SGHDT, YYEEEE. This chain joins TRBV5-6 and TRBJ2-6; 8 bases agree with TRBD2. The clonotype originates from a woman younger than 45 in good health and CMV-seropositive. The specimen was PBMCs. This CDR3 reads CASSFTPGGGAGANVLTF. The CDR3 DNA reads TGTGCCAGCAGCTTCACACCGGGGGGGGGCGCTGGGGCCAACGTCCTGACTTTC.